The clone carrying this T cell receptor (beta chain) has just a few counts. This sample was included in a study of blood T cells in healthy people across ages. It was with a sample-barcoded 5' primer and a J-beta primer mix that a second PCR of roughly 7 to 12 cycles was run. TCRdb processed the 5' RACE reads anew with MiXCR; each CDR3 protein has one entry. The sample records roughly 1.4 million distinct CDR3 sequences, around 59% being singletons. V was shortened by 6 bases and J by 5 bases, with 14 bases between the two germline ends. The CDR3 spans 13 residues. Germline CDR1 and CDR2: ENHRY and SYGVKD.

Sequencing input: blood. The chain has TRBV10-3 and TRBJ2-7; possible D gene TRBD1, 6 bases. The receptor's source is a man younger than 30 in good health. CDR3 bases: TGTGCCATCAGGACAATCCACAGGGACGAGCAGTACTTC. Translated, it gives CAIRTIHRDEQYF.